One and the same sample provided the 2 T cell receptor beta chains below, sequenced in a study of cytomegalovirus exposure and HLA in healthy donors. Measured with immunoSEQ multiplex PCR; TCRdb has only the in-frame clones, and not every one. The sample lists about 38,000 clones; just under 95% were seen once. Input material: PBMCs. Receptors were obtained from a man younger than 35 in good health and CMV-seronegative.

The V gene is TRBV28, the J gene TRBJ1-5, with 9 bases fitting TRBD1. The CDR3 is made up of 15 amino acids. V lost 8 bases and J lost 4; bases outside the gene matches: 9. Germline V gene lookup returns CDR1 MDHEN and CDR2 SYDVKM. As DNA, the CDR3 is TGTGCCAGCCGGCCGGGACAGGGCATTAATCAGCCCCAGCATTTT. Its translation is CASRPGQGINQPQHF.

The chain employs TRBV11-3 and TRBJ2-3; 8 nucleotides agree with TRBD2. With 6 bases clipped from V and 0 bases from J, the junction kept 14 bases outside the gene matches. This CDR3 spans 18 amino acids. Germline lookup yields CDR1 SGHNT and CDR2 YENEEA. CDR3 DNA sequence: TGTGCCAGCAGTCCACGGTGGGCGGGAGGCCTTAGCACAGATACGCAGTATTTT. As protein: CASSPRWAGGLSTDTQYF.